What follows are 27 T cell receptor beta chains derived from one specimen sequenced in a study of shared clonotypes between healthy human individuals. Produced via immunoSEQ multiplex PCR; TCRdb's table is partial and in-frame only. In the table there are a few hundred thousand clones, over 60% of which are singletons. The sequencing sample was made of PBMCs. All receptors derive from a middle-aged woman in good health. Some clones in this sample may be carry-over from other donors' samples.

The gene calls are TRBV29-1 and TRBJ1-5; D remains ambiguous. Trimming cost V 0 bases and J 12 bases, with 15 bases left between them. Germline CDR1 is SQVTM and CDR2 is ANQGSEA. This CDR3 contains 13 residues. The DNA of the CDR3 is TGCAGCGTTGAAGAAGGTCGAGGGAGCCGCCAGCATTTT. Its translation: CSVEEGRGSRQHF.

Written as DNA, the CDR3 is TGCAGCGTTGAAGACAGGGCCAGAGAGACCTACGAGCAGTACTTC. Protein: CSVEDRARETYEQYF. The rearrangement links TRBV29-1 to TRBJ2-7; the D gene is possibly TRBD1 (5 bases). V was trimmed by 0 bases and J by 2 bases, leaving 14 bases between them. From germline, CDR1 is SQVTM and CDR2 ANQGSEA. The CDR3 length is 15 residues.

Here the CDR3 DNA reads TGCGCCAGCAGCCCAAATACAGAAAACTATGGCTACACCTTC. Protein sequence: CASSPNTENYGYTF. The V gene is TRBV5-1, the J gene TRBJ1-2, with unresolved D. V was trimmed by 4 bases and J by 2 bases, leaving 12 bases between them. This CDR3 is 14 amino acids long. Looked up from germline, CDR1 is SGHRS and CDR2 is YFSETQ.

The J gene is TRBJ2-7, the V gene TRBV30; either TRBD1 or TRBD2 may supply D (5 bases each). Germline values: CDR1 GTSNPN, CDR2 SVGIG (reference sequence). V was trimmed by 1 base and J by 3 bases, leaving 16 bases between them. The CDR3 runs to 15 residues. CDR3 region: CAWSGQDQRGYEQYF. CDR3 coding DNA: TGTGCCTGGAGTGGGCAGGACCAGAGGGGCTACGAGCAGTACTTC.

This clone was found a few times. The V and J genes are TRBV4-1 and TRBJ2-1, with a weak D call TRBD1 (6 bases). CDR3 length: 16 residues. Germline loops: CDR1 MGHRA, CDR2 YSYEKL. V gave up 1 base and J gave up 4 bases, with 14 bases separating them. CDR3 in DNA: TGCGCCAGCAGCCAAGGACAGGTCAATGTTTACAATGAGCAGTTCTTC. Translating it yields CASSQGQVNVYNEQFF.

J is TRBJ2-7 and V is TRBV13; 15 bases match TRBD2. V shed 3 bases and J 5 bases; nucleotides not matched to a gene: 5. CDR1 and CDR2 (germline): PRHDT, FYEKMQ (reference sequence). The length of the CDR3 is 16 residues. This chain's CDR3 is CASSFGTSGRQDEQYF. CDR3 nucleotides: TGTGCCAGCAGCTTCGGGACTAGCGGGAGGCAGGACGAGCAGTACTTC.

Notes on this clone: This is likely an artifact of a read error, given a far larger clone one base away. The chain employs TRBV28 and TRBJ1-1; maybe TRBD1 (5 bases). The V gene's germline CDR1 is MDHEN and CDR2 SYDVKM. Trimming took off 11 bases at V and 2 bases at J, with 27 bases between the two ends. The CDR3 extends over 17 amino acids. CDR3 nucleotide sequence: TGTGCCGGCACACTAGTACCCCCAACGGGGCCTAACACTGAAGCTTTCTTT. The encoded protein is CAGTLVPPTGPNTEAFF.

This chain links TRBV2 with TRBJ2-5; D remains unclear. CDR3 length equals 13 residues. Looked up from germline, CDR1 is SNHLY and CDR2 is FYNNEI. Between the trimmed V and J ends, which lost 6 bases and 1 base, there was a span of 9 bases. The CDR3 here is CASSTETQETQYF. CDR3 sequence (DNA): TGTGCCAGCAGCACAGAGACCCAAGAGACCCAGTACTTC.

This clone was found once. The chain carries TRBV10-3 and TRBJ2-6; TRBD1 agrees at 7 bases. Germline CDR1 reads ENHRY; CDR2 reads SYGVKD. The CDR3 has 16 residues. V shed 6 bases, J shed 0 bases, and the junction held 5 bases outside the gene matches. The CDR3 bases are TGTGCCATCAGGAGGACAGGAGGCTCTGGGGCCAACGTCCTGACTTTC. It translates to CAIRRTGGSGANVLTF.

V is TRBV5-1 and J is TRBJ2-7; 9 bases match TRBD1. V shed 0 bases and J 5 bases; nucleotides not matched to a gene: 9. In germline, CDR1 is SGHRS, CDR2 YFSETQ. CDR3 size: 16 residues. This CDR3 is CASSLAMGTGRDEQYF. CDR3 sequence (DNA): TGCGCCAGCAGCTTGGCCATGGGGACAGGGAGGGACGAGCAGTACTTC.

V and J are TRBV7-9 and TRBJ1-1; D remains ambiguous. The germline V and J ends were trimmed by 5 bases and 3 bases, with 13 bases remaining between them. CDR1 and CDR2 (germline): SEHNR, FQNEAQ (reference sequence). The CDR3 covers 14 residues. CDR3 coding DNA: TGTGCCAGCAGCAAAGACCAAAGGTACACTGAAGCTTTCTTT. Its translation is CASSKDQRYTEAFF.

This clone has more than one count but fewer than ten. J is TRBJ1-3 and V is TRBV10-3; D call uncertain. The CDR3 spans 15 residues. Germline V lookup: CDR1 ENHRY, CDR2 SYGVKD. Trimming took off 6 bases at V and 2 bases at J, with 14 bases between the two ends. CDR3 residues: CAIRYSYPPGNTIYF. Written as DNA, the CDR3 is TGTGCCATCAGGTACAGCTACCCTCCTGGAAACACCATATATTTT.

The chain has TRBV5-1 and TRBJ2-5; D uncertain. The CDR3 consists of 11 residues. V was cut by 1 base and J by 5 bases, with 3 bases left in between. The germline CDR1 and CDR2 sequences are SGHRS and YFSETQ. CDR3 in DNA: TGCGCCAGCAGCTTGTATGAGACCCAGTACTTC. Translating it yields CASSLYETQYF. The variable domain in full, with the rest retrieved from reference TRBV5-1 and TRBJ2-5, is KAGVTQTPRYLIKTRGQQVTLSCSPISGHRSVSWYQQTPGQGLQFLFEYFSETQRNKGNFPGRFSGRQFSNSRSEMNVSTLELGDSALYLCASSLYETQYFGPGTRLLVL.

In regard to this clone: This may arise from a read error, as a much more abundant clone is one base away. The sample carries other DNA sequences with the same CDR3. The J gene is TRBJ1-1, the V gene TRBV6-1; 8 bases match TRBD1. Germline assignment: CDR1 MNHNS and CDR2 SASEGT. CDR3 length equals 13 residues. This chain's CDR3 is CTSRPRGRVEAFF. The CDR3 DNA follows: TGTACCAGCAGACCCAGGGGGCGGGTCGAAGCTTTCTTT.

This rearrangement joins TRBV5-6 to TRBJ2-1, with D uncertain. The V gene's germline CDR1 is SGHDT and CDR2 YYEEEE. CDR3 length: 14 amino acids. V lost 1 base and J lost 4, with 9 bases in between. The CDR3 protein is CASSLLQRYNEQFF. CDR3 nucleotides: TGTGCCAGCAGCTTGCTCCAGAGATACAATGAGCAGTTCTTC.

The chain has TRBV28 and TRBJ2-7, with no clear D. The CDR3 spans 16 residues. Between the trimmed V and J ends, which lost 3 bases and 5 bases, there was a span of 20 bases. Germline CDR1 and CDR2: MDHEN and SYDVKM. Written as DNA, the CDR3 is TGTGCCAGCAGTTTCAAACCCGGACCCTCGGTCGACGAGCAGTACTTC. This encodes CASSFKPGPSVDEQYF.

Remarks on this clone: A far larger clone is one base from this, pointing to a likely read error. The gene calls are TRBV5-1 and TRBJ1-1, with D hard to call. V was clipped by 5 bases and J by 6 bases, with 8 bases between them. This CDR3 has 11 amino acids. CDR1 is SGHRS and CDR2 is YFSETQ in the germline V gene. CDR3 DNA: TGCGCCAGCAGGGATTATCCTGAAGCTTTCTTT. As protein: CASRDYPEAFF.

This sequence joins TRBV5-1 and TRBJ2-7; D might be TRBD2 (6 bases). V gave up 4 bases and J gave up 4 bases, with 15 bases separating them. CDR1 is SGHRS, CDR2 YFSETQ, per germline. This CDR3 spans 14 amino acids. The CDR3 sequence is CASSLPGGRYEQYF. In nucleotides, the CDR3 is TGCGCCAGCAGCCTCCCTGGGGGGAGGTACGAGCAGTACTTC. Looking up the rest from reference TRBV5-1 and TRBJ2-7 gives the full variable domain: KAGVTQTPRYLIKTRGQQVTLSCSPISGHRSVSWYQQTPGQGLQFLFEYFSETQRNKGNFPGRFSGRQFSNSRSEMNVSTLELGDSALYLCASSLPGGRYEQYFGPGTRLTVT.

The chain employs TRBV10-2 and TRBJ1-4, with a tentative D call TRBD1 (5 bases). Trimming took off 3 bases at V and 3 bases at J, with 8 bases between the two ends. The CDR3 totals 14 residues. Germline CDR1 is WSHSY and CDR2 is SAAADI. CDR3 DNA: TGCGCCAGCAGTGAACAGACAGCTAATGAAAAACTGTTTTTT. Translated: CASSEQTANEKLFF.

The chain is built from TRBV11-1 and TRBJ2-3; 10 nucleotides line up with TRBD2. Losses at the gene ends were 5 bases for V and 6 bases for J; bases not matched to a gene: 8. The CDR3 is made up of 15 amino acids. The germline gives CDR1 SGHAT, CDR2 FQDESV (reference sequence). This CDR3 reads CASSPSGRAGDTQYF. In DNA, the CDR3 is TGTGCCAGCAGCCCAAGCGGGAGGGCAGGGGATACGCAGTATTTT. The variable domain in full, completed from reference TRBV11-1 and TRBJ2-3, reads EAEVAQSPRYKITEKSQAVAFWCDPISGHATLYWYRQILGQGPELLVQFQDESVVDDSQLPKDRFSAERLKGVDSTLKIQPAELGDSAMYLCASSPSGRAGDTQYFGPGTRLTVL.

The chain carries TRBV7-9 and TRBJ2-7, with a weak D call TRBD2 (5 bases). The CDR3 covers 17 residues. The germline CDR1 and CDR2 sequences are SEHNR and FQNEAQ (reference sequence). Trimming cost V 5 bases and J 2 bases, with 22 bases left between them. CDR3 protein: CASSKTRNPATTYEQYF. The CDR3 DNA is TGTGCCAGCAGCAAAACTAGAAACCCCGCTACGACCTACGAGCAGTACTTC. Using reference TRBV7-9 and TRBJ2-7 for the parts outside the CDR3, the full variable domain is DTGVSQNPRHKITKRGQNVTFRCDPISEHNRLYWYRQTLGQGPEFLTYFQNEAQLEKSRLLSDRFSAERPKGSFSTLEIQRTEQGDSAMYLCASSKTRNPATTYEQYFGPGTRLTVT.

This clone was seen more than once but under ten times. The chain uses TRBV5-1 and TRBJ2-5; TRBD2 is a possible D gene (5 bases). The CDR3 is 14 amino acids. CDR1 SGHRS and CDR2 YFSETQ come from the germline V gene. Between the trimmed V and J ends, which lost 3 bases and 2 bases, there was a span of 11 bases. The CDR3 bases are TGCGCCAGCAGCTCCTCACCGGGGCAAGAGACCCAGTACTTC. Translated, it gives CASSSSPGQETQYF.

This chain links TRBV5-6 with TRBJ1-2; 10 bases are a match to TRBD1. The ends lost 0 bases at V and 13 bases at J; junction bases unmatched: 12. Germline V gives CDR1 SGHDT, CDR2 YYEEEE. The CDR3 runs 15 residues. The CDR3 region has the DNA TGTGCCAGCAGCTTGGGACCGGGACAGGGGAGTCAAGGCACCTTC. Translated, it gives CASSLGPGQGSQGTF. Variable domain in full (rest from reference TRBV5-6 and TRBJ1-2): DAGVTQSPTHLIKTRGQQVTLRCSPKSGHDTVSWYQQALGQGPQFIFQYYEEEERQRGNFPDRFSGHQFPNYSSELNVNALLLGDSALYLCASSLGPGQGSQGTFGSGTRLTVV.

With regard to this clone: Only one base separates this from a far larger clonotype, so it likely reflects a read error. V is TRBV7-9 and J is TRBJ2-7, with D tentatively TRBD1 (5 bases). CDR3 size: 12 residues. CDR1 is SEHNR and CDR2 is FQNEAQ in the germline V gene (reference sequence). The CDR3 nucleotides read TGTGCCAGCAGCTTACAGGGTTACGGGCAGTACTTC. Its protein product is CASSLQGYGQYF.

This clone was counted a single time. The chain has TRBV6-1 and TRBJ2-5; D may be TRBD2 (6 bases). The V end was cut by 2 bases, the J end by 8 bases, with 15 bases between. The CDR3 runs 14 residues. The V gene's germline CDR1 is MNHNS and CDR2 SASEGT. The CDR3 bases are TGTGCCAGCAGTGAATTCCAGGGACTCTCTACCCAGTACTTC. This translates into CASSEFQGLSTQYF.

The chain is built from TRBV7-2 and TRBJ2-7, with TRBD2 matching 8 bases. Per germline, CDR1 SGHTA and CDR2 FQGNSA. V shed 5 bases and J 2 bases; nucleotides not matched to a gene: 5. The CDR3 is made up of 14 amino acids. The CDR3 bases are TGTGCCAGCAGCACCACTAGCGGCCCCTACGAGCAGTACTTC. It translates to CASSTTSGPYEQYF.

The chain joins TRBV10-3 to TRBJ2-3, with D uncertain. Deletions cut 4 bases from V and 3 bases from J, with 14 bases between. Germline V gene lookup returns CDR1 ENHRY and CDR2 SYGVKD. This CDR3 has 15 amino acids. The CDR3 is CAISATDPTTDTQYF. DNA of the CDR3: TGTGCCATCAGTGCAACGGACCCCACTACAGATACGCAGTATTTT.